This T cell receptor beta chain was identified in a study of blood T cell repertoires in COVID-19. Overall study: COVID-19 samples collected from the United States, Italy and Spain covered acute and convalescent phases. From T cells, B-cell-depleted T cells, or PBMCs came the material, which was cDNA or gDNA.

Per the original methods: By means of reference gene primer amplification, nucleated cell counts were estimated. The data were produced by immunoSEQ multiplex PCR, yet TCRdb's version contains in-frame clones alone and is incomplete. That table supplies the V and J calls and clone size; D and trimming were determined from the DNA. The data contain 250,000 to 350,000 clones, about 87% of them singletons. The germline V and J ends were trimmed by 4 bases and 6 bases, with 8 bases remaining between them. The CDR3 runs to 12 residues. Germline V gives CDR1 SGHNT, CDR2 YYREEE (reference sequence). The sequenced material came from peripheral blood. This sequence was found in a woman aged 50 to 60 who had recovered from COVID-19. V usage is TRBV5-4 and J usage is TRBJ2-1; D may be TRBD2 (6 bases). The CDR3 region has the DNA TGTGCCAGCAGCCAGGGACTCAATGAGCAGTTCTTC. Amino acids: CASSQGLNEQFF. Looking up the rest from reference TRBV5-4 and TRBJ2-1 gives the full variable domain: ETGVTQSPTHLIKTRGQQVTLRCSSQSGHNTVSWYQQALGQGPQFIFQYYREEENGRGNFPPRFSGLQFPNYSSELNVNALELDDSALYLCASSQGLNEQFFGPGTRLTVL.